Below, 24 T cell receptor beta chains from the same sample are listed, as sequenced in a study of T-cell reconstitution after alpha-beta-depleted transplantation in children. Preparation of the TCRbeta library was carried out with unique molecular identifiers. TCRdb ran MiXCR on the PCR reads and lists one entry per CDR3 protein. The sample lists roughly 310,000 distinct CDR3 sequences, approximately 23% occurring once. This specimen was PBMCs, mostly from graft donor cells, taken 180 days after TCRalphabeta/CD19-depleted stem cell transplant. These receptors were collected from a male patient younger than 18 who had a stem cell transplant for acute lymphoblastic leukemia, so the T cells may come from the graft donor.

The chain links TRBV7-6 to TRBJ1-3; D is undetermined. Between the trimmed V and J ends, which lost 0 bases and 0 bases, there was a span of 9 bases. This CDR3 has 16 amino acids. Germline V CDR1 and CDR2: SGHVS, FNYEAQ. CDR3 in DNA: TGTGCCAGCAGCTTAGCACCGCTCCACTCTGGAAACACCATATATTTT. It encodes CASSLAPLHSGNTIYF.

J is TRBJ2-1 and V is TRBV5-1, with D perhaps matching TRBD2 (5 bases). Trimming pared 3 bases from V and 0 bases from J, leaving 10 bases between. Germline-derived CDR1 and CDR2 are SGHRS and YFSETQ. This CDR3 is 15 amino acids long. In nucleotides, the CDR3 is TGCGCCAGCAGCTCCCGACTAAACTCCTACAATGAGCAGTTCTTC. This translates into CASSSRLNSYNEQFF.

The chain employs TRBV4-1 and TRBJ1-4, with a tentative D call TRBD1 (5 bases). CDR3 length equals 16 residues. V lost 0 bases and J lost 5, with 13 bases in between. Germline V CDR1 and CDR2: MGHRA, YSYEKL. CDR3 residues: CASSQDRGLKNEKLFF. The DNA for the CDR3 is TGCGCCAGCAGCCAAGATCGGGGACTGAAAAATGAAAAACTGTTTTTT.

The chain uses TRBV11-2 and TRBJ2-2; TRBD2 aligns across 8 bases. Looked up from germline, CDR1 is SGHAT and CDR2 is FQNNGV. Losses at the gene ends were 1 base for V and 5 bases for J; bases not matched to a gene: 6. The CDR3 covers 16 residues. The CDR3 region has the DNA TGTGCCAGCAGCTTAGCCACTAGCGGTCGGACCGGGGAGCTGTTTTTT. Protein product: CASSLATSGRTGELFF.

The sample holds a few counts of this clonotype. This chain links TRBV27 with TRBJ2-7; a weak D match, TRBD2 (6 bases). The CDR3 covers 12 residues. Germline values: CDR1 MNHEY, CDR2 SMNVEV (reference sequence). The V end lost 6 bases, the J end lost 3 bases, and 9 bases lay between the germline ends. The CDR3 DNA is TGTGCCAGCAGGGGGGGTCTCTACGAGCAGTACTTC. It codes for CASRGGLYEQYF.

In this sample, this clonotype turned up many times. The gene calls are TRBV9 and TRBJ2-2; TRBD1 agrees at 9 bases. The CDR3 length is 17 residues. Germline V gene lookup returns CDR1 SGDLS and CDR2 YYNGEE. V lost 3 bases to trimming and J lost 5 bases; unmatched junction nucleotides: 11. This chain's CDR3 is CASSAVPRDRDTGELFF. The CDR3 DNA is TGTGCCAGCAGCGCTGTACCCCGGGACAGGGATACCGGGGAGCTGTTTTTT.

The CDR3 DNA reads as TGTGCCAGCAGTGAAAGAGGGAAGGGCTACGAGCAGTACTTC. Translation gives CASSERGKGYEQYF. The chain is built from TRBV25-1 and TRBJ2-7, with a possible D match to TRBD2 (5 bases). Germline CDR1 and CDR2: MGHDK and SYGVNS. The CDR3 has 14 residues. V gave up 2 bases and J gave up 3 bases, with 11 bases separating them.

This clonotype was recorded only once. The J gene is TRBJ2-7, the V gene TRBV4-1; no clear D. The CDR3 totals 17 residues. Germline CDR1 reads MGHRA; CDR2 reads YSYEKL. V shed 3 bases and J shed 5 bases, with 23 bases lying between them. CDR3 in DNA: TGCGCCAGCAGCCATCCCCAGACGACTGGATCCGCCCACGAGCAGTACTTC. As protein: CASSHPQTTGSAHEQYF.

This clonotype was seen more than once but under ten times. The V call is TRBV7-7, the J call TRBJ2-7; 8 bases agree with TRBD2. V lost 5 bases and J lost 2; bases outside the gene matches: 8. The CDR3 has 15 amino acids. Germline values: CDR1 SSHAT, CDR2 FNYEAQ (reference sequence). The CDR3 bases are TGTGCCAGCAGCAAAGCGGGAGTAGTCACCTACGAGCAGTACTTC. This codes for CASSKAGVVTYEQYF.

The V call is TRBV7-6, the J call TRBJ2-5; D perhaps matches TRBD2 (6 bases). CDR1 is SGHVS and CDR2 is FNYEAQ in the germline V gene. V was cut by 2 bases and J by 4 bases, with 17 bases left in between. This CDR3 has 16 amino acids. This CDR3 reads CASSLRRGRVPETQYF. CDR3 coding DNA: TGTGCCAGCAGCTTAAGGAGGGGCCGAGTCCCAGAGACCCAGTACTTC. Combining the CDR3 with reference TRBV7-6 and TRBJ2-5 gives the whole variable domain GAGVSQSPRYKVTKRGQDVALRCDPISGHVSLYWYRQALGQGPEFLTYFNYEAQQDKSGLPNDRFSAERPEGSISTLTIQRTEQRDSAMYRCASSLRRGRVPETQYFGPGTRLLVL.

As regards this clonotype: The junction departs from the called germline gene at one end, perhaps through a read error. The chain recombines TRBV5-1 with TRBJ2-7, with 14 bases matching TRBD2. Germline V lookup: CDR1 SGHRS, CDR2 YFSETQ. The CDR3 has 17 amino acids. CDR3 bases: TGCGCCTGCAGCTATGGACTAGCGGGGGGCAAAACCTACGAGCAGTACTTC. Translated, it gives CACSYGLAGGKTYEQYF.

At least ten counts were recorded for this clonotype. The CDR3 region has the DNA TGTGCCAGCAGCGTTGAGCGGGAGGCCCTACGTTTTGAGCAGTTCTTC. Its translation is CASSVEREALRFEQFF. The V call is TRBV9, the J call TRBJ2-1; 9 bases align to TRBD2. After removal of 2 bases from V and 9 bases from J, the junction contained 12 bases not matched to a gene. The germline V gene has CDR1 SGDLS and CDR2 YYNGEE. CDR3 length: 16 amino acids.

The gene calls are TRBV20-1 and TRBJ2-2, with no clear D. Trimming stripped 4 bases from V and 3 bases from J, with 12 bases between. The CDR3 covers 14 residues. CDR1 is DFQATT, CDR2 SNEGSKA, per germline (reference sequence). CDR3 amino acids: CSAKVTAYTGELFF. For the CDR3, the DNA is TGCAGTGCTAAGGTTACAGCCTACACCGGGGAGCTGTTTTTT.

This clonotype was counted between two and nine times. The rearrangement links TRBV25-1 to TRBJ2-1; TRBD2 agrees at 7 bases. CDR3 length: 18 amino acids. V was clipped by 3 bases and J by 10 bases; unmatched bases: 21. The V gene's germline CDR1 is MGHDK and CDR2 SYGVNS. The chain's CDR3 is CASSEPVAPGLRQREQFF. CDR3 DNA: TGTGCCAGCAGTGAGCCTGTGGCCCCGGGACTAAGACAACGGGAGCAGTTCTTC.

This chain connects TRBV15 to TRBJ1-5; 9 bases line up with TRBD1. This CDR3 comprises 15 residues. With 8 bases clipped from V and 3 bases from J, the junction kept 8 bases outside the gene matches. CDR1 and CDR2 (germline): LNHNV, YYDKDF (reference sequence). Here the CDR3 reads CATGRGQGPNQPQHF. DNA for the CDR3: TGTGCCACCGGTCGGGGACAGGGTCCCAATCAGCCCCAGCATTTT. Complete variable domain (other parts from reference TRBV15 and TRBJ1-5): DAMVIQNPRYQVTQFGKPVTLSCSQTLNHNVMYWYQQKSSQAPKLLFHYYDKDFNNEADTPDNFQSRRPNTSFCFLDIRSPGLGDTAMYLCATGRGQGPNQPQHFGDGTRLSIL.

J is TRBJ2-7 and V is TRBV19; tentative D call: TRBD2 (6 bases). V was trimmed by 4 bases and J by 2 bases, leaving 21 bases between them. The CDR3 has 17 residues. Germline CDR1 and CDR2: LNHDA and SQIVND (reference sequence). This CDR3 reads CASSSAGRWAYTYEQYF. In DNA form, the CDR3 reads TGTGCCAGTAGTAGCGCGGGAAGATGGGCATATACCTACGAGCAGTACTTC.

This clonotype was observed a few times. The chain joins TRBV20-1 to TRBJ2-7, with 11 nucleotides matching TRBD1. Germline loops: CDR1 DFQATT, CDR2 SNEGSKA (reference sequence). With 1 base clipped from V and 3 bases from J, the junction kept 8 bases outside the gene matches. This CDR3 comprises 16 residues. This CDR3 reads CSARGTGGKRGYEQYF. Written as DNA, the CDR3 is TGCAGTGCTAGAGGGACAGGGGGCAAAAGGGGCTACGAGCAGTACTTC.

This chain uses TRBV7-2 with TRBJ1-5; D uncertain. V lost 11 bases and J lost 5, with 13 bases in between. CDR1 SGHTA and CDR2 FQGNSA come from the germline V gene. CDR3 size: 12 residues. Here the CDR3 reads CAGQFEDQPQHF. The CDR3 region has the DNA TGTGCCGGTCAGTTTGAAGATCAGCCCCAGCATTTT.

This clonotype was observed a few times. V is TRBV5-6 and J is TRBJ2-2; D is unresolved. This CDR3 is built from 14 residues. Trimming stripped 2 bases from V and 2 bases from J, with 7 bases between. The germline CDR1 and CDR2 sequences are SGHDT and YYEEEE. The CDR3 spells CASSLAINTGELFF. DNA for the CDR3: TGTGCCAGCAGCTTAGCGATTAACACCGGGGAGCTGTTTTTT.

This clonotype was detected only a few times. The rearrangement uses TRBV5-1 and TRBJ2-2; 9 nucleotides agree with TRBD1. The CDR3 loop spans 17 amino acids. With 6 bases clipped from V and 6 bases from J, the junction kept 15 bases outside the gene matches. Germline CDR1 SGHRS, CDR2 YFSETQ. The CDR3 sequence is CASTLGHRGRPAGELFF. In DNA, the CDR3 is TGCGCCAGCACCCTGGGTCACAGGGGGCGCCCGGCCGGGGAGCTGTTTTTT.

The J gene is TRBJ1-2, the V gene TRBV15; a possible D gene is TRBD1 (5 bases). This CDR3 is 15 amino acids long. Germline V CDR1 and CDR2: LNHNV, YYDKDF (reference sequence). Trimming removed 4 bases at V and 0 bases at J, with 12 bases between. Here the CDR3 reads CATSTRTGPNYGYTF. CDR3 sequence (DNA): TGTGCCACCAGCACCCGGACGGGACCTAACTATGGCTACACCTTC.

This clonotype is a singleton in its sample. As DNA, the CDR3 is TGCGCCAGCAGCCAGGGGATCCCTCCTTACGAGCAGTACTTC. It encodes CASSQGIPPYEQYF. The chain is built from TRBV4-1 and TRBJ2-7; no clear D. The V gene's germline CDR1 is MGHRA and CDR2 YSYEKL. CDR3 length: 14 amino acids. Trimming left V 3 bases short and J 4 bases short, with 13 bases between.

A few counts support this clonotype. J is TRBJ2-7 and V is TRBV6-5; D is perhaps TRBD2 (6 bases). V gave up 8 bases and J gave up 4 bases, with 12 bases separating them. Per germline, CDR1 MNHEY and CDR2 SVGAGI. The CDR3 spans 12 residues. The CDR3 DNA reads TGTGCCAGCGGGAGAGGGAGGTACGAGCAGTACTTC. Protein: CASGRGRYEQYF.

This CDR3 reads CASSSAGGNYGYTF. CDR3 bases: TGCGCCAGCAGCTCGGCAGGGGGCAACTATGGCTACACCTTC. The V gene is TRBV5-1, the J gene TRBJ1-2; 8 bases align to TRBD1. Germline V CDR1 and CDR2: SGHRS, YFSETQ. V was pared by 3 bases and J by 2 bases, with 3 bases of the junction left unmatched. The CDR3 is 14 residues long.